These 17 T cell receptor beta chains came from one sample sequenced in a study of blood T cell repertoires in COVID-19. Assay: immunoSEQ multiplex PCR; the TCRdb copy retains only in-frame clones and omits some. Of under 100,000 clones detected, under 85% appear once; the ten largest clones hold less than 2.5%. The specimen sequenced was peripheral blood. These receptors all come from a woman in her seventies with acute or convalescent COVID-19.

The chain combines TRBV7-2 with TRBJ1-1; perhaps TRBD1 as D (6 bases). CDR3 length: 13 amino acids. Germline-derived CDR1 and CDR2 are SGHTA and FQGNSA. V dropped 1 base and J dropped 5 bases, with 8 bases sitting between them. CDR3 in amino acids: CASSLDRETEAFF. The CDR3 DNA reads TGTGCCAGCAGCTTAGACAGGGAGACTGAAGCTTTCTTT. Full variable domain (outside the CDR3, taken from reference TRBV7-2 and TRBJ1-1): GAGVSQSPSNKVTEKGKDVELRCDPISGHTALYWYRQSLGQGLEFLIYFQGNSAPDKSGLPSDRFSAERTGGSVSTLTIQRTQQEDSAVYLCASSLDRETEAFFGQGTRLTVV.

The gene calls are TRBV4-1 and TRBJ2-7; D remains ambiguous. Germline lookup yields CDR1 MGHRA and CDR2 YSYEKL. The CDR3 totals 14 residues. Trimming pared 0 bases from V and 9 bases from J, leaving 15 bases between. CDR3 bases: TGCGCCAGCAGCCAAGATCAAGCCCGGAGAGGGCAGTACTTC. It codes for CASSQDQARRGQYF.

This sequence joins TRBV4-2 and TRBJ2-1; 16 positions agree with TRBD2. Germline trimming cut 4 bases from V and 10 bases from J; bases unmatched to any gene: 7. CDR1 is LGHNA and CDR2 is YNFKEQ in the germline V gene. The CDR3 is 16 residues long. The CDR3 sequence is CASSPPGLAGGREQFF. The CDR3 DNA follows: TGTGCCAGCAGCCCTCCGGGACTAGCGGGGGGGCGGGAGCAGTTCTTC.

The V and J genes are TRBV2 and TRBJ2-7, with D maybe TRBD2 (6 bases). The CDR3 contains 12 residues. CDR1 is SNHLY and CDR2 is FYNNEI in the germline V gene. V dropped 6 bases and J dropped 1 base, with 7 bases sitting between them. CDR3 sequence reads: CASRGGSYEQYF. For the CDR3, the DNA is TGTGCCAGCAGAGGAGGGTCCTACGAGCAGTACTTC. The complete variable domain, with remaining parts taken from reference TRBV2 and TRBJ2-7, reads EPEVTQTPSHQVTQMGQEVILRCVPISNHLYFYWYRQILGQKVEFLVSFYNNEISEKSEIFDDQFSVERPDGSNFTLKIRSTKLEDSAMYFCASRGGSYEQYFGPGTRLTVT.

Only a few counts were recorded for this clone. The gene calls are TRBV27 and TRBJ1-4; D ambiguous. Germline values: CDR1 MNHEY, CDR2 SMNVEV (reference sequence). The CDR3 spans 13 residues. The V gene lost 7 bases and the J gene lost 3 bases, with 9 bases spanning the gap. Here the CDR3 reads CASTGGANEKLFF. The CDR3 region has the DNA TGTGCCAGCACAGGAGGAGCTAATGAAAAACTGTTTTTT.

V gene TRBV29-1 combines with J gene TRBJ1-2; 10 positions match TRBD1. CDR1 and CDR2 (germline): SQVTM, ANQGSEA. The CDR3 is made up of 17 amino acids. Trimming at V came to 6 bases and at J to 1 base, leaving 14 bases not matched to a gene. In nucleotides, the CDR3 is TGCAGCGTAGACAGGGGGCGAAGAGCCGTCGATAACTATGGCTACACCTTC. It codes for CSVDRGRRAVDNYGYTF.

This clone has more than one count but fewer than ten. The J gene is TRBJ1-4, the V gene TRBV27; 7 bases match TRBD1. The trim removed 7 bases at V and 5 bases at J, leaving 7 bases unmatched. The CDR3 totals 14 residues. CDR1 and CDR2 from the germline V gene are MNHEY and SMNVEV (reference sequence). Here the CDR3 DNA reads TGTGCCAGCAAGAGGGGGCAGGGGAATGAAAAACTGTTTTTT. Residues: CASKRGQGNEKLFF.

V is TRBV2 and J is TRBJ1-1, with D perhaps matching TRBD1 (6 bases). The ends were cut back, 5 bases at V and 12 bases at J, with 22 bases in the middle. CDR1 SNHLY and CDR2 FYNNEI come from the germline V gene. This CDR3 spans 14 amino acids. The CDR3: CASSHPLGAIEPFF. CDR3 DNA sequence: TGTGCCAGCAGTCACCCACTGGGGGCGATCGAACCTTTCTTT.

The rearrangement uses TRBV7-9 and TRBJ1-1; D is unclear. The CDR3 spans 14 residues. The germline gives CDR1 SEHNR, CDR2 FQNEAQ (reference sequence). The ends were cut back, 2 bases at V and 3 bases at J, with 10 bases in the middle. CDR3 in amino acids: CASSLSGFDTEAFF. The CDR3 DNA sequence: TGTGCCAGCAGCTTATCGGGGTTCGACACTGAAGCTTTCTTT.

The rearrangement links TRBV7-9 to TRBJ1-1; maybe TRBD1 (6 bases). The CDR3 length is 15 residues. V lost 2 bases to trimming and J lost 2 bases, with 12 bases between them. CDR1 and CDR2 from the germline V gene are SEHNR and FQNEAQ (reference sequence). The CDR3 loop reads CASSLMGGTNTEAFF. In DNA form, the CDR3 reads TGTGCCAGCAGCTTAATGGGGGGGACAAACACTGAAGCTTTCTTT.

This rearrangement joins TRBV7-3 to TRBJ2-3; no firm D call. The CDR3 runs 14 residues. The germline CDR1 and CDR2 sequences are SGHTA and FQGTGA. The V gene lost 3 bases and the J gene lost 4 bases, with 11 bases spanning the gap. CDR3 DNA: TGTGCCAGCAGCTTCGACACCCAAGCAGATACGCAGTATTTT. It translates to CASSFDTQADTQYF.

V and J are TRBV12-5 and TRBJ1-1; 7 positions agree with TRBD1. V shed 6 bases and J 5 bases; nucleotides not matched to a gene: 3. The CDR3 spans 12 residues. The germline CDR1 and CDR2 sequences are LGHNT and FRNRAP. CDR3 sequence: CASGPTGTEAFF. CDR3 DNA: TGTGCTAGTGGGCCGACAGGGACTGAAGCTTTCTTT.

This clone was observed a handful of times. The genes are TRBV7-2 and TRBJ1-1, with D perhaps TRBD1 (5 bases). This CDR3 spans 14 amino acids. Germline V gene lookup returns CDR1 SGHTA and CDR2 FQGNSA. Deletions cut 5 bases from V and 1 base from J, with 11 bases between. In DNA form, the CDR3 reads TGTGCCAGCAGCCCGAGAACAGGGAACACTGAAGCTTTCTTT. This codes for CASSPRTGNTEAFF.

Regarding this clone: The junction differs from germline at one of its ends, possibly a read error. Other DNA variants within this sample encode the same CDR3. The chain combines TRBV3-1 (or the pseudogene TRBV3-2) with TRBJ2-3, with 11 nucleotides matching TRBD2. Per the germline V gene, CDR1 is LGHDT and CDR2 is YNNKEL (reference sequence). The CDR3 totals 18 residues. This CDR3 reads CASSPTSGGSRSTDTQYF. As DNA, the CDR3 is TGCGCCAGCAGCCCCACTAGCGGGGGTTCCCGGAGCACAGATACGCAGTATTTT.

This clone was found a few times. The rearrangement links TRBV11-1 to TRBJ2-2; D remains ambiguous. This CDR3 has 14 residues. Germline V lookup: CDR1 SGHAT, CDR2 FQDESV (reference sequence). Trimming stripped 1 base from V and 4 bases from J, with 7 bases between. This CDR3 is CASSLDEFTGELFF. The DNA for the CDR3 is TGTGCCAGCAGCTTAGACGAGTTCACCGGGGAGCTGTTTTTT.

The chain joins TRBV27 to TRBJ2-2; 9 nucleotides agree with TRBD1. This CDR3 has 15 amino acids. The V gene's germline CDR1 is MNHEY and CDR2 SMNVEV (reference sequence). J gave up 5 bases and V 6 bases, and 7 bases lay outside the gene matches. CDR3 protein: CASRLGQGMTGELFF. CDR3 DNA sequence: TGTGCCAGCAGACTAGGACAGGGGATGACCGGGGAGCTGTTTTTT.

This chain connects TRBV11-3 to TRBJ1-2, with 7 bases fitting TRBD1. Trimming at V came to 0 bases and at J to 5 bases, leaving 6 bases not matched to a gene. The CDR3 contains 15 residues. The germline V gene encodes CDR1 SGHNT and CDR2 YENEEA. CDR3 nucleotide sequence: TGTGCCAGCAGCTTAGACGGAGAGGGGGCGTATGGCTACACCTTC. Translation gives CASSLDGEGAYGYTF.